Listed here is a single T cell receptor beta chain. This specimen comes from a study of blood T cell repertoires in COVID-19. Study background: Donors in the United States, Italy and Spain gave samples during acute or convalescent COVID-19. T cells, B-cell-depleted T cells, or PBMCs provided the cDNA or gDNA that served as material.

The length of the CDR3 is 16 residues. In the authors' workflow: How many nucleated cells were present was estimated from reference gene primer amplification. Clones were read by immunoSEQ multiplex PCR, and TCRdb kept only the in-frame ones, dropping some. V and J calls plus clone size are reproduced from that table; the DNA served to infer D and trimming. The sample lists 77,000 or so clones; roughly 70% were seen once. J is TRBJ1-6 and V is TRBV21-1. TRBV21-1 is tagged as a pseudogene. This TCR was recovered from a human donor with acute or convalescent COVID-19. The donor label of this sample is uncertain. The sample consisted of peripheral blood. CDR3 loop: CASSHAARDGNSPLHF. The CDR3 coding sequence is TGTGCCAGCAGCCACGCCGCGCGGGATGGTAATTCACCCCTCCACTTT.